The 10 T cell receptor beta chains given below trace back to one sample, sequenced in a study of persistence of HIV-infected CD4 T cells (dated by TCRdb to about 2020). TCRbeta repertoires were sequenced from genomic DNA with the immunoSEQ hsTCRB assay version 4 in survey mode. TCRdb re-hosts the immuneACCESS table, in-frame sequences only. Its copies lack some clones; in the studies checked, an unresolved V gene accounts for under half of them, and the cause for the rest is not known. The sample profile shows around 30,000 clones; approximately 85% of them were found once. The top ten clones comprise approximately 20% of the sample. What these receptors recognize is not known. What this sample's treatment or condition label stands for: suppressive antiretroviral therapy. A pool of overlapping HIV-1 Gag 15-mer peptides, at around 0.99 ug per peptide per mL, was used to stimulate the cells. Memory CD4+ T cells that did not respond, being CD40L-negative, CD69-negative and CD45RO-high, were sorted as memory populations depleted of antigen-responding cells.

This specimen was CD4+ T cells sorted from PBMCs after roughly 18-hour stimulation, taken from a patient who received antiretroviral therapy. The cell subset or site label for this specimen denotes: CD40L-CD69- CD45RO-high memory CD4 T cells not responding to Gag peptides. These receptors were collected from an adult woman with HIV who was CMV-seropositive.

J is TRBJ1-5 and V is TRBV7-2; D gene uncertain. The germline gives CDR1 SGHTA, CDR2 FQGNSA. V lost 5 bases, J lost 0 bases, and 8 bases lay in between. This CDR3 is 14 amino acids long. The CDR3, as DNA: TGTGCCAGCAGCCTCAGTCTTAGCAATCAGCCCCAGCATTTT. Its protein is CASSLSLSNQPQHF. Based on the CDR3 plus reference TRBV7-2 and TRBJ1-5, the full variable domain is GAGVSQSPSNKVTEKGKDVELRCDPISGHTALYWYRQSLGQGLEFLIYFQGNSAPDKSGLPSDRFSAERTGGSVSTLTIQRTQQEDSAVYLCASSLSLSNQPQHFGDGTRLSIL.

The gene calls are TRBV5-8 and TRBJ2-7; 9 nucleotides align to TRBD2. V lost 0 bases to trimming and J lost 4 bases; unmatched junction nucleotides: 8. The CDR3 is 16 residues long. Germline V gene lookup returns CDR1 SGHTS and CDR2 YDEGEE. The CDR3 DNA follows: TGTGCCAGCAGCTTGGCCGGCGGGGGGGCCGGGTACGAGCAGTACTTC. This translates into CASSLAGGGAGYEQYF.

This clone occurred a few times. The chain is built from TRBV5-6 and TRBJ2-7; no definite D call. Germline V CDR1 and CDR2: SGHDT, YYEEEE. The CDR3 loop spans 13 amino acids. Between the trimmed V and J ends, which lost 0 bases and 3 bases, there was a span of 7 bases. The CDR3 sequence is CASSLGVYYEQYF. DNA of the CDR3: TGTGCCAGCAGCTTGGGAGTTTACTACGAGCAGTACTTC.

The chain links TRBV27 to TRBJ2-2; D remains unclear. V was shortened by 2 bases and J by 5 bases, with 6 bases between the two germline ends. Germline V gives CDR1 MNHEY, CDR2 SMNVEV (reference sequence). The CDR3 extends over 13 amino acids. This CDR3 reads CASSLRRTGELFF. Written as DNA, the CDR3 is TGTGCCAGCAGTTTACGCAGGACCGGGGAGCTGTTTTTT.

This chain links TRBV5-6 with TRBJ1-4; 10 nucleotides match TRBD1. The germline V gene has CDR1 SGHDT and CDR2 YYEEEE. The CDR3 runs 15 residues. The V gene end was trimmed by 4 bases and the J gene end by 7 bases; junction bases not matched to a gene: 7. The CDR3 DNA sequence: TGTGCCAGCAGCATCCGACAGGGGGCGACTGAAAAACTGTTTTTT. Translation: CASSIRQGATEKLFF.

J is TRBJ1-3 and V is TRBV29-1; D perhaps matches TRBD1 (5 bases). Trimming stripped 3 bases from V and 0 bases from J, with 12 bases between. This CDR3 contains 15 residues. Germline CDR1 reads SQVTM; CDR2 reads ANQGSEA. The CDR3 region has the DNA TGCAGCGTTGACGTGGCTGGGGGCTCTGGAAACACCATATATTTT. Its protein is CSVDVAGGSGNTIYF.

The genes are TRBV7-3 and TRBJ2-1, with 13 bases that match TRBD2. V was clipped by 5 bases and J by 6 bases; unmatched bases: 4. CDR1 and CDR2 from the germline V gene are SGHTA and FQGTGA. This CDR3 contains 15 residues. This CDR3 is CASSTGTSGINEQFF. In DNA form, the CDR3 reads TGTGCCAGCAGCACAGGGACTAGCGGGATCAATGAGCAGTTCTTC. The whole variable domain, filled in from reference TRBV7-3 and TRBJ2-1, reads GAGVSQTPSNKVTEKGKYVELRCDPISGHTALYWYRQSLGQGPEFLIYFQGTGAADDSGLPNDRFFAVRPEGSVSTLKIQRTERGDSAVYLCASSTGTSGINEQFFGPGTRLTVL.

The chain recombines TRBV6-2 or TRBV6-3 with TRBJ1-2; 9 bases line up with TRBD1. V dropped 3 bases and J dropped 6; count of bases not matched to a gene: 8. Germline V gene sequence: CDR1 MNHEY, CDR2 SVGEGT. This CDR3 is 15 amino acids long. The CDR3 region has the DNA TGTGCCAGCAGTTATAGCCCCTGGACAGGGGATGGCTACACCTTC. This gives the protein CASSYSPWTGDGYTF.

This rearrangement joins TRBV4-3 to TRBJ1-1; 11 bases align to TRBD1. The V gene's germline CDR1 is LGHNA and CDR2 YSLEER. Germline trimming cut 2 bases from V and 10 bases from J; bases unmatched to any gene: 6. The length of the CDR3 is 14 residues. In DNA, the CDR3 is TGCGCCAGCAGCCAAAGGACAGGGGGCACAGGAGCTTTCTTT. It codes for CASSQRTGGTGAFF.

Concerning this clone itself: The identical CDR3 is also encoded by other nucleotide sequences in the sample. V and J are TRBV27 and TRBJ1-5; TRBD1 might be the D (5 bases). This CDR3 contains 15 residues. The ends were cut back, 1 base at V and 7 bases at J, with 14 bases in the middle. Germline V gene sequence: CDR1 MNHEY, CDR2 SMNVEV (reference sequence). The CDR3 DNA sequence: TGTGCCAGCAGTTTATTAGGGCGGGGGGGACAGCCCCAGCATTTT. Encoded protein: CASSLLGRGGQPQHF.